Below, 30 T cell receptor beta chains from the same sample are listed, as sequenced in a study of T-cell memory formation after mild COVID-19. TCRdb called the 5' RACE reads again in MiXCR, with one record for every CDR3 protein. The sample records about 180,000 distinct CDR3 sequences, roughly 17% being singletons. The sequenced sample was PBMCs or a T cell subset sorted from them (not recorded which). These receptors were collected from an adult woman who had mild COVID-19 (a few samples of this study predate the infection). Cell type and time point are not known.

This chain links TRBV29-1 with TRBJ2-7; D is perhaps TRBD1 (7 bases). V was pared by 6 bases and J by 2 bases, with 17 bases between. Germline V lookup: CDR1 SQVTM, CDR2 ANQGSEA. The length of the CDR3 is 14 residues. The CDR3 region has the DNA TGCAGCGTGGAGGGACAGCGATACCCCTACGAGCAGTACTTC. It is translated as CSVEGQRYPYEQYF.

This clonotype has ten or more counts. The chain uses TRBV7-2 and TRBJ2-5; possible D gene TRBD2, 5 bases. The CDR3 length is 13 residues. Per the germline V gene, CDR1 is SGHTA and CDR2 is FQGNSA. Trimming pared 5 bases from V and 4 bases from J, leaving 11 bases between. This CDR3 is CASSKRRGETQYF. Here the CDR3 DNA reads TGTGCCAGCAGCAAGCGACGGGGAGAGACCCAGTACTTC.

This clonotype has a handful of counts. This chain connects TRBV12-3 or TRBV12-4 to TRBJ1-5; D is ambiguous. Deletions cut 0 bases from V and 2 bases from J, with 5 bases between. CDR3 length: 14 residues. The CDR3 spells CASSLASGNQPQHF. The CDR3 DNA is TGTGCCAGCAGTTTAGCGTCGGGCAATCAGCCCCAGCATTTT.

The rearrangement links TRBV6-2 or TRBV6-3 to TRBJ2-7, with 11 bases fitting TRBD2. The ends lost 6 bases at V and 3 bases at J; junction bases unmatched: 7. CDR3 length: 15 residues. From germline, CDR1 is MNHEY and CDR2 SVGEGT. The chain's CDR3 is CASSGSGRAVYEQYF. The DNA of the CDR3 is TGTGCCAGCAGCGGTAGCGGGAGGGCCGTCTACGAGCAGTACTTC.

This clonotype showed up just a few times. The CDR3 sequence: CASSPRDGYEQYF. DNA of the CDR3: TGTGCCAGCAGCCCCCGGGACGGTTACGAGCAGTACTTC. V usage is TRBV9 and J usage is TRBJ2-7; possibly TRBD1 or TRBD2 for D (5 bases each). Trimming took 4 bases from V and 4 from J, leaving 12 bases between them. The CDR3 sequence is 13 residues long. Germline CDR1 and CDR2: SGDLS and YYNGEE.

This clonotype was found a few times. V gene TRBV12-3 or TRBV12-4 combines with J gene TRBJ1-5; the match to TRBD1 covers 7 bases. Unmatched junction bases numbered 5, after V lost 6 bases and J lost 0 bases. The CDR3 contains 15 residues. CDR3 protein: CASSPDRTSNQPQHF. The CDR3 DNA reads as TGTGCCAGCAGCCCGGACAGGACTAGCAATCAGCCCCAGCATTTT.

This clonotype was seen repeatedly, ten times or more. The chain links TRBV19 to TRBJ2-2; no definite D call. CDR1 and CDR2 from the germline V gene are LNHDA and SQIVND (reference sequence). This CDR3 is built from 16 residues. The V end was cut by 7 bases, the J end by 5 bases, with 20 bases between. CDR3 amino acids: CASIRTDQQRTGELFF. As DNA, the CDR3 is TGTGCCAGTATTCGAACAGATCAGCAACGGACCGGGGAGCTGTTTTTT.

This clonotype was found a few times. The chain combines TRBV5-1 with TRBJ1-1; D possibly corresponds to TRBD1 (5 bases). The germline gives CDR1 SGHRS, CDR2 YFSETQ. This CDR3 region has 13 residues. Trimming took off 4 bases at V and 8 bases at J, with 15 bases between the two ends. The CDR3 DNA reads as TGCGCCAGCAGCCGGTGGGGCCGCGCAGAAGCTTTCTTT. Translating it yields CASSRWGRAEAFF. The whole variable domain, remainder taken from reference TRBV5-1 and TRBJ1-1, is KAGVTQTPRYLIKTRGQQVTLSCSPISGHRSVSWYQQTPGQGLQFLFEYFSETQRNKGNFPGRFSGRQFSNSRSEMNVSTLELGDSALYLCASSRWGRAEAFFGQGTRLTVV.

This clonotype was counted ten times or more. This CDR3 is CASSLLGTSGSTDTQYF. The CDR3 DNA is TGTGCCAGCAGCCTTCTGGGGACTAGCGGGAGCACAGATACGCAGTATTTT. The chain combines TRBV7-6 with TRBJ2-3; 12 nucleotides line up with TRBD2. The germline V gene encodes CDR1 SGHVS and CDR2 FNYEAQ. The CDR3 covers 17 residues. V shed 5 bases and J 0 bases; nucleotides not matched to a gene: 6.

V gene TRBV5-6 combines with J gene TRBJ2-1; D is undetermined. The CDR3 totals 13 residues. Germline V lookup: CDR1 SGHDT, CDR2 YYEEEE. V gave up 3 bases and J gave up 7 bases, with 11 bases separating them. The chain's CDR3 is CASSWTGPNEQFF. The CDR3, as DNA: TGTGCCAGCAGCTGGACCGGACCGAATGAGCAGTTCTTC.

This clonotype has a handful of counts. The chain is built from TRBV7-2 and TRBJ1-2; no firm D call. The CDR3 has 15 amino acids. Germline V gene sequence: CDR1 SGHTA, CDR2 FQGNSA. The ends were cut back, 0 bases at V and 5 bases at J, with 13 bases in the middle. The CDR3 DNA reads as TGTGCCAGCAGCTTAGCCGACGCCAGTGTGTATGGCTACACCTTC. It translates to CASSLADASVYGYTF.

CDR3: CASSLRQANTGELFF. DNA for the CDR3: TGTGCCAGCAGTTTAAGGCAGGCGAACACCGGGGAGCTGTTTTTT. The V call is TRBV12-3 or TRBV12-4, the J call TRBJ2-2; D gene ambiguous. This CDR3 has 15 amino acids. V lost 2 bases and J 0 bases, leaving 7 bases between the germline ends.

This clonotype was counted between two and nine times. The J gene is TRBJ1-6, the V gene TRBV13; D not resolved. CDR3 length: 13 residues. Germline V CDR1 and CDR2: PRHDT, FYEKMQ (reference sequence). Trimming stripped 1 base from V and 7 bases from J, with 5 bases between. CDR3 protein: CASSLVWNSPLHF. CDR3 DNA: TGTGCCAGCAGCTTAGTCTGGAATTCACCCCTCCACTTT.

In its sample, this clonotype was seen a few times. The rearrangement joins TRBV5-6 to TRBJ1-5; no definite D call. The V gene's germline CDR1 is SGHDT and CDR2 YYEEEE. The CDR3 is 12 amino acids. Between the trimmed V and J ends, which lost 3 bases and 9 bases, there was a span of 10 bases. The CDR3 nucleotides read TGTGCCAGCAGCTCATTATTTTCGCCCCAGCATTTT. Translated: CASSSLFSPQHF.

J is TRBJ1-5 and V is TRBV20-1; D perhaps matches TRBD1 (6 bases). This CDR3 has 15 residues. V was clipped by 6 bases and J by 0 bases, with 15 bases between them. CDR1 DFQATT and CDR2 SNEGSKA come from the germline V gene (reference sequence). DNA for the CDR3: TGCAGTGCGCGACCGGGACACTTTAGCAATCAGCCCCAGCATTTT. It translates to CSARPGHFSNQPQHF.

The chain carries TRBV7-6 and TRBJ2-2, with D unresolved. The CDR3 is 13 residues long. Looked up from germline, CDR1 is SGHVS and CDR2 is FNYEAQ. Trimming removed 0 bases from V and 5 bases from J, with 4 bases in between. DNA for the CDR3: TGTGCCAGCAGCTTAGCGGTTACCGGGGAGCTGTTTTTT. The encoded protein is CASSLAVTGELFF.

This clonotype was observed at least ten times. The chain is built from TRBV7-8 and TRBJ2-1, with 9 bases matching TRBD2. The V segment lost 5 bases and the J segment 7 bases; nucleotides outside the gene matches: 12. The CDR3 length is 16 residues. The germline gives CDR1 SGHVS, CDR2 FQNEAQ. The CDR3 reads CASSAQGRGGQNEQFF. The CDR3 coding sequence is TGTGCCAGCAGCGCCCAGGGGCGGGGGGGCCAGAATGAGCAGTTCTTC.

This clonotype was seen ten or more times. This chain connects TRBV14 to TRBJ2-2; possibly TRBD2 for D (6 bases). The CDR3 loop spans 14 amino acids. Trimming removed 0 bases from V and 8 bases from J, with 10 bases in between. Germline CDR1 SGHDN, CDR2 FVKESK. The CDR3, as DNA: TGTGCCAGCAGCCAAGATCGGGGGAGAGGGGAGCTGTTTTTT. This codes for CASSQDRGRGELFF. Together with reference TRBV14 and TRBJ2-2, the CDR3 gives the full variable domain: EAGVTQFPSHSVIEKGQTVTLRCDPISGHDNLYWYRRVMGKEIKFLLHFVKESKQDESGMPNNRFLAERTGGTYSTLKVQPAELEDSGVYFCASSQDRGRGELFFGEGSRLTVL.

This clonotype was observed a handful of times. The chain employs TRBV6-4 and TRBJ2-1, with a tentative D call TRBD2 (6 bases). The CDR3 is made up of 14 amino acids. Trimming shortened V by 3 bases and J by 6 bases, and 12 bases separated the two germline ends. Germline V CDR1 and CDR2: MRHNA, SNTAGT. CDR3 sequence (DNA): TGTGCCAGCAGTGAGGAGGGATTTGCCAATGAGCAGTTCTTC. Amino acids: CASSEEGFANEQFF.

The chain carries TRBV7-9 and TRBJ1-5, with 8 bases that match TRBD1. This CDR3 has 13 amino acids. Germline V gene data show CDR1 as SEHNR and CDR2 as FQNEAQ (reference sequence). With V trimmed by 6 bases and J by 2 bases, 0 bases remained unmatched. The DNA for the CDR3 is TGTGCCAGCAGGGGACAGGGCAATCAGCCCCAGCATTTT. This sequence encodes CASRGQGNQPQHF.

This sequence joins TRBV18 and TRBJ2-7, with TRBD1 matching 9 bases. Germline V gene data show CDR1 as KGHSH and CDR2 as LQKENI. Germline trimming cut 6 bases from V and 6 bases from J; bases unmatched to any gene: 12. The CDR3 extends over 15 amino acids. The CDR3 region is CASSPTGTGSGEQYF. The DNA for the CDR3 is TGTGCCAGCTCCCCGACCGGGACAGGGTCTGGCGAGCAGTACTTC.

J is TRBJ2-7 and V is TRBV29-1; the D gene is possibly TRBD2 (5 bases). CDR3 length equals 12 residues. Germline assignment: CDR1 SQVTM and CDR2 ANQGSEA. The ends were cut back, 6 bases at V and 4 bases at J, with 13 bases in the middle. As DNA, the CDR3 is TGCAGCGTAGGACTGGGCGGGTACGAGCAGTACTTC. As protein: CSVGLGGYEQYF.

The CDR3 loop reads CSARSPGGGGYEQYF. The CDR3 DNA reads as TGCAGTGCACGGAGCCCGGGAGGGGGGGGGTACGAGCAGTACTTC. V gene TRBV20-1 combines with J gene TRBJ2-7; TRBD2 matches 8 bases. V dropped 6 bases and J dropped 4; count of bases not matched to a gene: 14. Germline lookup yields CDR1 DFQATT and CDR2 SNEGSKA (reference sequence). This CDR3 has 15 residues.

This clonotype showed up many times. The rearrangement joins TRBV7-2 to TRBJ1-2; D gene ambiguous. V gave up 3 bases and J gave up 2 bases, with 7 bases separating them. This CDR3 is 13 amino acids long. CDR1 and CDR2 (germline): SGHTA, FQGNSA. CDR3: CASSLNTNYGYTF. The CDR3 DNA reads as TGTGCCAGCAGCTTGAACACCAACTATGGCTACACCTTC.

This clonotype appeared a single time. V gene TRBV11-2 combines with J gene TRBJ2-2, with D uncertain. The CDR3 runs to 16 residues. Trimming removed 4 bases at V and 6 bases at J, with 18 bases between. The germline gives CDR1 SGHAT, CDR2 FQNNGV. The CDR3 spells CASSSYWEDRAGELFF. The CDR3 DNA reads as TGTGCCAGCAGCTCCTACTGGGAAGATAGGGCCGGGGAGCTGTTTTTT.

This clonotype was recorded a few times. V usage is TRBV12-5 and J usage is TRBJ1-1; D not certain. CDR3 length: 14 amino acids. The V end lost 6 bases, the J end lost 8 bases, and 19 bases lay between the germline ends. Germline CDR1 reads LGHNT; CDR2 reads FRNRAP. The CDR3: CASGRVGRRPEAFF. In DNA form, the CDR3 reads TGTGCTAGTGGCCGAGTGGGCAGGAGGCCGGAAGCTTTCTTT.

In DNA form, the CDR3 reads TGCAGCGTTGGATACCGGGCAAACTGGGCCAACGTCCTGACTTTC. It translates to CSVGYRANWANVLTF. The chain is built from TRBV29-1 and TRBJ2-6; the D is unclear. The CDR3 length is 15 residues. Germline V CDR1 and CDR2: SQVTM, ANQGSEA. V was cut by 4 bases and J by 5 bases, with 15 bases left in between.

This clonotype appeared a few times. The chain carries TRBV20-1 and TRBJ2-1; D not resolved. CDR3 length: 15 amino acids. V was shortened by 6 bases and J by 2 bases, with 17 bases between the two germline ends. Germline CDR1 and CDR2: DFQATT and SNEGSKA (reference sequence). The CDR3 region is CSASILNSPYNEQFF. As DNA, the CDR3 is TGCAGTGCCTCGATCCTCAATAGCCCCTACAATGAGCAGTTCTTC.

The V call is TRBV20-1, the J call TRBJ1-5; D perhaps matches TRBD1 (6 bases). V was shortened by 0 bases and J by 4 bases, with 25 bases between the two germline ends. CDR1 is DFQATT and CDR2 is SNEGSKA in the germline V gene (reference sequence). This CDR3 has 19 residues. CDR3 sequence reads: CSARDLGPGGSVRNQPQHF. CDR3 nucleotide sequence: TGCAGTGCTAGAGATTTGGGACCCGGGGGCTCAGTTAGGAATCAGCCCCAGCATTTT.

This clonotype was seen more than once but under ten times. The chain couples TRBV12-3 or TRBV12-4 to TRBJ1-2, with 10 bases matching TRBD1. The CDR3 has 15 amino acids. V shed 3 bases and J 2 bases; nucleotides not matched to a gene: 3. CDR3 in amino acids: CASSFWGQGNYGYTF. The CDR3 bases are TGTGCCAGCAGTTTTTGGGGACAGGGGAACTATGGCTACACCTTC.